These 8 T cell receptor beta chains came from one sample sequenced in a study of cytomegalovirus exposure and HLA in healthy donors. Sequenced by immunoSEQ multiplex PCR; TCRdb stores in-frame clones only, minus some. The data contain roughly 150,000 clones, 80% to 90% of them singletons. Sequencing used PBMCs. These receptors were taken from a woman in her twenties or thirties in good health and CMV-seronegative.

In its sample, this clone was seen once. This rearrangement joins TRBV2 to TRBJ1-5; the D gene is possibly TRBD1 (5 bases). Trimming stripped 6 bases from V and 7 bases from J, with 13 bases between. This CDR3 region has 13 residues. From germline, CDR1 is SNHLY and CDR2 FYNNEI. For the CDR3, the DNA is TGTGCCAGCAGAGCAGGGCCTGCGCAGCCCCAGCATTTT. It specifies CASRAGPAQPQHF.

This clone was seen more than once but under ten times. The chain recombines TRBV2 with TRBJ1-5; TRBD1 agrees at 7 bases. This CDR3 is 14 amino acids long. From germline, CDR1 is SNHLY and CDR2 FYNNEI. J was trimmed by 7 bases and V by 6 bases; bases with no gene match: 9. CDR3 sequence (DNA): TGTGCCAGCAGCCGACAGGGCCAAGGGCAGCCCCAGCATTTT. Translation: CASSRQGQGQPQHF. The full variable domain, with the rest looked up from reference TRBV2 and TRBJ1-5, is EPEVTQTPSHQVTQMGQEVILRCVPISNHLYFYWYRQILGQKVEFLVSFYNNEISEKSEIFDDQFSVERPDGSNFTLKIRSTKLEDSAMYFCASSRQGQGQPQHFGDGTRLSIL.

In this sample, this clone turned up once. The chain combines TRBV29-1 with TRBJ2-5; D unresolved. Germline V lookup: CDR1 SQVTM, CDR2 ANQGSEA. This CDR3 has 13 amino acids. Trimming left V 3 bases short and J 5 bases short, with 13 bases between. CDR3 protein: CSVDKGSGETQYF. CDR3 coding DNA: TGCAGCGTTGATAAGGGCAGTGGGGAGACCCAGTACTTC. The complete variable domain, with remaining parts taken from reference TRBV29-1 and TRBJ2-5, reads SAVISQKPSRDICQRGTSLTIQCQVDSQVTMMFWYRQQPGQSLTLIATANQGSEATYESGFVIDKFPISRPNLTFSTLTVSNMSPEDSSIYLCSVDKGSGETQYFGPGTRLLVL.

The chain joins TRBV5-1 to TRBJ2-1; tentatively, D is TRBD1 (6 bases). The CDR3 totals 14 residues. Germline CDR1 SGHRS, CDR2 YFSETQ. The V and J ends lost 1 base and 8 bases respectively, with 13 bases between them. The CDR3 reads CASSLTRGLDEQFF. In nucleotides, the CDR3 is TGCGCCAGCAGCTTGACCAGGGGCTTGGATGAGCAGTTCTTC. Full variable domain (missing parts from reference TRBV5-1 and TRBJ2-1): KAGVTQTPRYLIKTRGQQVTLSCSPISGHRSVSWYQQTPGQGLQFLFEYFSETQRNKGNFPGRFSGRQFSNSRSEMNVSTLELGDSALYLCASSLTRGLDEQFFGPGTRLTVL.

This clone was observed once. This chain uses TRBV13 with TRBJ2-7; maybe TRBD1 (6 bases). Germline lookup yields CDR1 PRHDT and CDR2 FYEKMQ (reference sequence). The CDR3 is made up of 13 amino acids. The ends were cut back, 2 bases at V and 3 bases at J, with 8 bases in the middle. The CDR3 nucleotides read TGTGCCAGCAGCTTACCAGGGGACTACGAGCAGTACTTC. It codes for CASSLPGDYEQYF.

The chain employs TRBV5-4 and TRBJ2-5, with TRBD1 as a possible D gene (7 bases). V shed 2 bases and J shed 3 bases, with 8 bases lying between them. This CDR3 region has 13 residues. The germline V gene encodes CDR1 SGHNT and CDR2 YYREEE (reference sequence). DNA for the CDR3: TGTGCCAGCAGCTTCAGGGGGGAAGAGACCCAGTACTTC. This gives the protein CASSFRGEETQYF. Full variable domain (outside the CDR3, taken from reference TRBV5-4 and TRBJ2-5): ETGVTQSPTHLIKTRGQQVTLRCSSQSGHNTVSWYQQALGQGPQFIFQYYREEENGRGNFPPRFSGLQFPNYSSELNVNALELDDSALYLCASSFRGEETQYFGPGTRLLVL.

The chain recombines TRBV19 with TRBJ1-2; 7 bases map to TRBD1. Germline CDR1 LNHDA, CDR2 SQIVND (reference sequence). The CDR3 runs 13 residues. Trimming removed 6 bases from V and 0 bases from J; junction bases left unmatched: 1. The DNA for the CDR3 is TGTGCCAGTAGGGGACAGTCTAACTATGGCTACACCTTC. It translates to CASRGQSNYGYTF.

This clone appeared once. The J gene is TRBJ2-3, the V gene TRBV5-1; D unresolved. V gave up 1 base and J gave up 4 bases, with 13 bases separating them. CDR1 is SGHRS and CDR2 is YFSETQ in the germline V gene. This CDR3 comprises 15 residues. CDR3 nucleotides: TGCGCCAGCAGCTTGATCGCCCTACCAGCAGATACGCAGTATTTT. Translation gives CASSLIALPADTQYF.